This T cell receptor beta chain was sequenced during a study of tissue T cells after allogeneic stem cell transplantation. General observations from the study: Few T cell clones were shared across patients, but motif clusters showed tissue-specific shared signatures.

Sequencing of TCRbeta CDR3 at survey depth gave sequences and template counts. Libraries were prepared by immunoSEQ multiplex PCR; TCRdb keeps only in-frame clonotypes and omits some of them. The table lists roughly 8,900 clones, 50% to 80% of them singletons. The germline V gene encodes CDR1 MNHNS and CDR2 SASEGT. Trimming pared 5 bases from V and 3 bases from J, leaving 16 bases between. The CDR3 loop spans 15 amino acids. Retrospectively chosen non-transplant comparators had other cancers and at least five gastrointestinal samples, without known gastrointestinal disease. To note about this clone: No antigen is known for it.

This sequence was found in a woman aged 18 to 49 with breast cancer. The chain carries TRBV6-1 and TRBJ1-1, with D maybe TRBD1 (5 bases). This material consisted of tissue from the ileum, taken at autopsy. CDR3 protein: CASSPSNKGYTEAFF. CDR3 nucleotides: TGTGCCAGCAGTCCGAGTAATAAGGGGTACACTGAAGCTTTCTTT.